This is a list of T cell receptor beta chains from one sample in a study of cytomegalovirus exposure and HLA in healthy donors. Some clones are missing from TCRdb's copy, which holds only in-frame ones; the method was immunoSEQ multiplex PCR. The sample lists 150,000 or so clones, about 80% seen once, with about 4% in the top ten. Material for sequencing was PBMCs. The origin of the receptors is a woman aged 40 to 49 in good health and CMV-seronegative. The CDR3 runs from the conserved cysteine through the conserved F or W. D genes are given only for firm matches. Only some rows state a clone size, as once, few, many or a class for expanded clones.

V	J	D	size	DNA	CDR3
TRBV6-5	TRBJ2-1	-	-	TGTGCCAGCAGTGAATCCCCCGGGGGTGAGCAGTTCTTC	CASSESPGGEQFF
TRBV9	TRBJ2-1	TRBD2	-	TGTGCCAGCAGCGTAGATTTCAGCGGGAGGCTGGATGAGCAGTTCTTC	CASSVDFSGRLDEQFF
TRBV2	TRBJ2-3	-	-	TGTGCCAGCAGTGTATTAAATACGCAGTATTTT	CASSVLNTQYF
TRBV10-3	TRBJ2-1	-	few	TGTGCCATCAGTGGGAATACAGTAAATTACAATGAGCAGTTCTTC	CAISGNTVNYNEQFF
TRBV5-1	TRBJ1-2	-	-	TGCGCCAGCAGCTTGGTTGCAGGGGAGCAGGTAGATGGCTACACCTTC	CASSLVAGEQVDGYTF
TRBV11-2	TRBJ2-6	-	-	TGTGCCAGCAGCCAGACGGGGTCCGGGGCCAACGTCCTGACTTTC	CASSQTGSGANVLTF
TRBV5-1	TRBJ1-2	-	few	TGCGCCAGCAGCTTGGAGCCAGAGGATGGCTACACCTTC	CASSLEPEDGYTF
TRBV5-1	TRBJ2-2	-	-	TGCGCCAGCAGCGTACAGGGGAACACCGGGGAGCTGTTTTTT	CASSVQGNTGELFF
TRBV10-2	TRBJ1-2	-	-	TGCGCCAGCAGTGAGTCTGGGGGCGGGGGCTACACCTTC	CASSESGGGGYTF
TRBV19	TRBJ2-7	TRBD1	-	TGTGCCAGTAGAAATACGGACAGGGACGAGCAGTACTTC	CASRNTDRDEQYF
TRBV5-1	TRBJ1-4	-	-	TGCGCCAGCAGGCAGGGGTTAACTAATGAAAAACTGTTTTTT	CASRQGLTNEKLFF
TRBV5-8	TRBJ1-1	-	once	TGTGCCAGCAGCTTACTGCGGGCCGTGACGGACACTGAAGCTTTCTTT	CASSLLRAVTDTEAFF
TRBV6-5	TRBJ2-7	-	-	TGTGCCAGCAGCTCCGCCCAGGGGCTCGACGAGCAGTACTTC	CASSSAQGLDEQYF
TRBV2	TRBJ1-2	-	-	TGTGCCAGCACACTGAGCGATGGCTACACCTTC	CASTLSDGYTF
TRBV5-1	TRBJ1-1	-	-	TGCGCCAGCAGCTTGGAGGGGACCGGGGGCACTGAAGCTTTCTTT	CASSLEGTGGTEAFF
TRBV6-5	TRBJ2-7	TRBD1	-	TGTGCCAGCAGCCAAGGGGACAGGGCCTACGAGCAGTACTTC	CASSQGDRAYEQYF
TRBV11-3	TRBJ2-7	-	-	TGTGCCTCCGGGGTATCCTACGAGCAGTACTTC	CASGVSYEQYF
TRBV5-6	TRBJ1-5	-	-	TGTGCCAGCAGCCCGAGCACTAAAGGGACACCTCGCGAACAGCCCCAGCATTTT	CASSPSTKGTPREQPQHF
TRBV11-3	TRBJ1-2	-	-	TGTGCCAGCAGCTTAAACAGGGAAACGAGGGGCTACACCTTC	CASSLNRETRGYTF
TRBV27	TRBJ2-7	TRBD2	-	TGTGCCAGCAGTTTCACGAGCGGGAGAGCCAACGAGCAGTACTTC	CASSFTSGRANEQYF
TRBV19	TRBJ2-5	-	-	TGTGCCAGTAGTCCCCTCGGGGAAGAGACCCAGTACTTC	CASSPLGEETQYF
TRBV27	TRBJ1-2	TRBD1	few	TGTGCCAGCAGAAGACAGGGGGCTGGAATCTATGGCTACACCTTC	CASRRQGAGIYGYTF
TRBV7-2	TRBJ2-1	TRBD2	few	TGTGCCAGCAGCTTCACCGGGACTAGCGGGAATGAGCAGTTCTTC	CASSFTGTSGNEQFF
TRBV5-1	TRBJ2-7	-	-	TGCGCCAGCAGGCCAGGGCAACTCTACGAGCAGTACTTC	CASRPGQLYEQYF
TRBV27	TRBJ2-6	-	-	TGTGCCAGCAGTTTATCAAAAGCTGCTATTAACTCTGGGGCCAACGTCCTGACTTTC	CASSLSKAAINSGANVLTF
TRBV5-6	TRBJ1-1	TRBD1	-	TGTGCCAGCAGCCCTCAGGGGGATGGTGAAGCTTTCTTT	CASSPQGDGEAFF
TRBV6-1	TRBJ1-1	-	-	TGTGCCAGCAGCCTATCGACAGAGAACACTGAAGCTTTCTTT	CASSLSTENTEAFF
TRBV5-1	TRBJ1-1	-	few	TGCGCCAGCTTGGGAGGTGAGAGTGGGCTGACTGAAGCTTTCTTT	CASLGGESGLTEAFF